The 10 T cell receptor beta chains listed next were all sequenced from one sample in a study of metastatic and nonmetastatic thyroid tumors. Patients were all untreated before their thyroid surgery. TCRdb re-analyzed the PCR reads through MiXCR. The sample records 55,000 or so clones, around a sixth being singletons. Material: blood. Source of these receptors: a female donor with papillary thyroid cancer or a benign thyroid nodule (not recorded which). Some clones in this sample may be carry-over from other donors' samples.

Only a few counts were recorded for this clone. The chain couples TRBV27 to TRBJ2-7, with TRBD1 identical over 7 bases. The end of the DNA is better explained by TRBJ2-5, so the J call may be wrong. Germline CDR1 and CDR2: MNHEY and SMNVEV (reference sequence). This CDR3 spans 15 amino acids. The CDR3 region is CASSLWTGALETQYF. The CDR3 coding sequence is TGTGCCAGCAGTTTATGGACAGGTGCATTGGAGACCCAGTACTTC.

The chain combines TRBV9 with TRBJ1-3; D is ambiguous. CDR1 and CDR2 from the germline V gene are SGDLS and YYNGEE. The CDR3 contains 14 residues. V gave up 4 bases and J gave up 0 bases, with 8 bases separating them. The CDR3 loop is CASSPEASGNTIYF. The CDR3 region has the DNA TGTGCCAGCAGCCCCGAAGCCTCTGGAAACACCATATATTTT.

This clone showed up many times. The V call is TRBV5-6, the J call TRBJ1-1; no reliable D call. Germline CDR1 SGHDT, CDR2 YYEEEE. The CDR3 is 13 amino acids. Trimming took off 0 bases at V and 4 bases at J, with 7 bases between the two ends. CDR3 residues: CASSLGHLTEAFF. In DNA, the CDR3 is TGTGCCAGCAGCTTGGGACACCTCACTGAAGCTTTCTTT.

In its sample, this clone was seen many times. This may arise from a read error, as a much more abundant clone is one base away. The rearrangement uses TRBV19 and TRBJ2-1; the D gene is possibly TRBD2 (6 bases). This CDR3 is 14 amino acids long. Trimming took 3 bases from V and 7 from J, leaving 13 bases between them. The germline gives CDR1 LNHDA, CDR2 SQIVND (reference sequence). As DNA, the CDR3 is TGTGCCAGTAGTATTGGCGGGATAGGGAATGAGCAGTTCTTC. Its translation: CASSIGGIGNEQFF.

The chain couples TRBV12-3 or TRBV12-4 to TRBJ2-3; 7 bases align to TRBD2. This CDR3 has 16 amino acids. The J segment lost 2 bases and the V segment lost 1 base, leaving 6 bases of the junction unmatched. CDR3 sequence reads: CASSLGASGITDTQYF. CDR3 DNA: TGTGCCAGCAGTTTAGGTGCTAGCGGAATCACAGATACGCAGTATTTT.

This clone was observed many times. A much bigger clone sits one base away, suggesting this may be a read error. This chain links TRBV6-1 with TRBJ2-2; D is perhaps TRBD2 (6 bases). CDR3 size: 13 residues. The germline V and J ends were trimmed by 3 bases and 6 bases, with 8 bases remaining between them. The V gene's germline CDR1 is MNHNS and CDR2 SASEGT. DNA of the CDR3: TGTGCCAGCAGTGACGGGGGACCCGGGGAGCTGTTTTTT. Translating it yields CASSDGGPGELFF.

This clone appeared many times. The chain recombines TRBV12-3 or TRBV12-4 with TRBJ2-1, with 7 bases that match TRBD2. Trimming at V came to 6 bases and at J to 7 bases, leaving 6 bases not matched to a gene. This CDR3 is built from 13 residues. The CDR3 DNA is TGTGCCAGCAGAAGACTAGCAGGTAATGAGCAGTTCTTC. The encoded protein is CASRRLAGNEQFF.

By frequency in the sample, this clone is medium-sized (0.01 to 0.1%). In nucleotides, the CDR3 is TGTGCCAGCAGTTCCTCAAGGGGGGGTTTTAGCACTGAAGCTTTCTTT. It translates to CASSSSRGGFSTEAFF. The chain combines TRBV6-5 with TRBJ1-1; weak D call: TRBD1 (6 bases). Trimming stripped 4 bases from V and 4 bases from J, with 19 bases between. From germline, CDR1 is MNHEY and CDR2 SVGAGI. This CDR3 contains 16 residues.

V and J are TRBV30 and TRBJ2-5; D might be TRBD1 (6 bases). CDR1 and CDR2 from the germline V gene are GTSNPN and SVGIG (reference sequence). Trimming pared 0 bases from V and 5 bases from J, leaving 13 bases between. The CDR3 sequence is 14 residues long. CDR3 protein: CAWSVEGEWETQYF. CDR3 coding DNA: TGTGCCTGGAGTGTAGAGGGGGAATGGGAGACCCAGTACTTC.

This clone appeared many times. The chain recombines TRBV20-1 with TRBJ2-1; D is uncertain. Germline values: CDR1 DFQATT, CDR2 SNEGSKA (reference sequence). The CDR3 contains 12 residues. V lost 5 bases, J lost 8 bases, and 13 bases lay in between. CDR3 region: CSAPRRGDEQFF. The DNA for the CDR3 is TGCAGTGCTCCCCGGAGAGGCGATGAGCAGTTCTTC.